Shown below are 25 T cell receptor delta chains from a single sample sequenced in a study of gamma-delta T cells after stem cell transplantation. TCRdb fed the RT-PCR reads into CATT to redo clone calling. The sample includes approximately 6,200 delta-chain clones, roughly 2% seen only once; the top ten take roughly a fifth. Material: gamma-delta T cells. The receptors were gathered from a human donor. It is not recorded whose cells these are; they may come from a transplant donor.

Comments on this clone: This is likely an artifact of a read error, given a far larger clone one base away. The sample has other DNA sequences that encode this CDR3 too. The V gene is TRDV2, the J gene TRDJ1, with TRDD3 matching 11 bases. V shed 0 bases and J 2 bases; nucleotides not matched to a gene: 10. CDR1 is GEAIGNYY and CDR2 is EKD in the germline V gene. This CDR3 is 18 amino acids long. CDR3 loop: CACDTLMVGDTGTDKLIF. CDR3 DNA sequence: TGTGCCTGTGACACCCTGATGGTGGGGGATACGGGGACCGATAAACTCATCTTT.

As concerns this clone: Other DNA sequences in this specimen translate into the identical CDR3. The chain links TRDV2 to TRDJ3; the match to TRDD3 covers 8 bases. Unmatched junction bases numbered 6, after V lost 0 bases and J lost 0 bases. The CDR3 has 19 amino acids. CDR1 is GEAIGNYY and CDR2 is EKD in the germline V gene. CDR3 DNA sequence: TGTGCCTGTGACACCGTCCTGGGGGACAGCTCCTGGGACACCCGACAGATGTTTTTC. Protein product: CACDTVLGDSSWDTRQMFF.

The sample holds a few counts of this clone. It differs at one base from a far larger clone, so likely a read error. The same CDR3 arises from other DNA sequences in this sample as well. The rearrangement uses TRDV2 and TRDJ1; D remains ambiguous. In germline, CDR1 is GEAIGNYY, CDR2 EKD. CDR3 length equals 14 residues. This CDR3 reads CACDPIAAADKLIF. The DNA for the CDR3 is TGTGCCTGTGACCCTATAGCTGCCGCAGATAAACTCATCTTC.

This clone was observed a few times. The CDR3 here is CACDTVLGTYTDKLIF. DNA of the CDR3: TGTGCCTGTGACACAGTCCTGGGGACTTACACCGATAAACTCATCTTT. The rearrangement links TRDV2 to TRDJ1; a weak D match, TRDD3 (6 bases). V gave up 1 base and J gave up 0 bases, with 14 bases separating them. This CDR3 spans 16 amino acids. Per germline, CDR1 GEAIGNYY and CDR2 EKD.

Concerning this clone itself: TCRdb's protein for this DNA is that of a much larger clone and differs from the translation at residue 15, likely a read error; the protein shown is the DNA translation. The chain uses TRDV2 and TRDJ1; the match to TRDD3 covers 11 bases. Trimming at V came to 3 bases and at J to 3 bases, leaving 20 bases not matched to a gene. This CDR3 has 20 amino acids. From germline, CDR1 is GEAIGNYY and CDR2 EKD. CDR3 nucleotide sequence: TGTGCCTGTGACTCTCTGGGGGATACTCGTGGGACCCCTCGGTCCGATAAACTCATCTTT. This encodes CACDSLGDTRGTPRSDKLIF.

As for this clone: Given a far larger clone just one base away, this is likely a sequencing read error. V and J are TRDV2 and TRDJ1; 10 bases are a match to TRDD3. The CDR3 contains 21 residues. CDR1 and CDR2 (germline): GEAIGNYY, EKD. Here the CDR3 reads CACDTVGSTGGLSPLTDKLTF. The CDR3, as DNA: TGTGCCTGTGACACCGTGGGGAGTACTGGGGGATTGAGTCCTCTCACCGATAAACTCACCTTT.

Of note for this clone: The TCRdb protein comes from a much larger clone and disagrees with this DNA's translation at residue 17, likely due to a read error; the protein given here is derived from the DNA. V is TRDV2 and J is TRDJ1, with 9 bases aligning to TRDD3. This CDR3 region has 19 residues. The germline V gene encodes CDR1 GEAIGNYY and CDR2 EKD. CDR3 nucleotides: TGTGCCTGTGACACGCTGGGGGATGCGCCTACGGGATTCACCGATAAACCCATCTTT. The encoded protein is CACDTLGDAPTGFTDKPIF.

Judged by abundance, this clone is medium-sized. Other DNA sequences in this sample translate to the same CDR3. The DNA of the CDR3 is TGTGCCTGTGACACCGTGATCGGGGGACGTATCGCATACACCGATAAACTCATCTTT. It yields the protein CACDTVIGGRIAYTDKLIF. The chain uses TRDV2 and TRDJ1; tentative D call: TRDD3 (6 bases). CDR3 length equals 19 residues. The V and J ends lost 0 bases and 0 bases respectively, with 22 bases between them. Germline CDR1 and CDR2: GEAIGNYY and EKD.

This clone showed up just a few times. Since a far larger clone is one base different, this is likely a read error. Other DNA variants within this sample encode the same CDR3. This chain uses TRDV2 with TRDJ1; 10 nucleotides match TRDD3. The CDR3 consists of 18 residues. V lost 0 bases and J lost 0; bases outside the gene matches: 9. The germline gives CDR1 GEAIGNYY, CDR2 EKD. CDR3 sequence (DNA): TGTGCCTGTGACACCGTCGATGGGGGATACCTGTACACCGATAAACTCATCTTT. It is translated as CACDTVDGGYLYTDKLIF.

This clone turned up a few times. TCRdb attributes to this sequence the protein of a much larger clone, which differs from the DNA translation at residue 4; a read error is likely, and the protein displayed is translated from the DNA. The chain combines TRDV2 with TRDJ1; 9 nucleotides align to TRDD3. Germline-derived CDR1 and CDR2 are GEAIGNYY and EKD. The CDR3 length is 17 residues. This chain's CDR3 is CACVTMAGGSVPGKLIF. The CDR3 nucleotides are TGTGCCTGTGTCACCATGGCTGGGGGATCGGTCCCAGGGAAACTCATCTTT.

In its sample, this clone was seen a few times. The chain combines TRDV2 with TRDJ3; 9 positions match TRDD3. Germline V lookup: CDR1 GEAIGNYY, CDR2 EKD. The CDR3 is 19 residues long. Trimming cost V 3 bases and J 2 bases; bases outside gene matches: 10. The CDR3 sequence: CACDRLGGILAWDTRQMFF. CDR3 nucleotides: TGTGCCTGTGACCGACTCGGGGGGATACTCGCCTGGGACACCCGACAGATGTTTTTC.

This clone was seen ten or more times. The J gene is TRDJ1, the V gene TRDV1; D may be TRDD3 (6 bases). Per germline, CDR1 TSWWSYY and CDR2 QGS. V was cut by 1 base and J by 0 bases, with 24 bases left in between. The CDR3 extends over 20 amino acids. CDR3 nucleotides: TGTGCTCTTGGGGAACCCTCCGGGGGCTGGGGAACTCCTTACACCGATAAACTCATCTTT. It is translated as CALGEPSGGWGTPYTDKLIF.

Relative to its sample, this clone is hyperexpanded (1% or more). Other DNA sequences in this sample translate to the same CDR3. The chain has TRDV2 and TRDJ1; no definite D call. Germline CDR1 GEAIGNYY, CDR2 EKD. Trimming removed 3 bases at V and 3 bases at J, with 13 bases between. The CDR3 runs 14 residues. CDR3 bases: TGTGCCTGTGACCCCCTAGGAGAGGCCGATAAACTCATCTTT. Amino acid sequence: CACDPLGEADKLIF.

Points on this clone: This likely reflects a read error, since a far larger clone is one base away. The sample holds other DNA sequences that translate to the same CDR3. This chain uses TRDV2 with TRDJ3, with 8 positions matching TRDD3. V gave up 2 bases and J gave up 4 bases; unmatched junction bases: 12. The CDR3 length is 19 residues. CDR1 and CDR2 from the germline V gene are GEAIGNYY and EKD. The CDR3 protein is CACDKLGEPSSWDTRQMFF. The CDR3 DNA reads TGTGCCTGTGACAAGCTGGGGGAGCCAAGCTCTTGGGACACCCGACAGATGTTTTTC.

A word on this clone: The translation of this DNA and the TCRdb protein of a much larger clone differ at residue 3, probably owing to a read error; the protein shown here is translated from the DNA. This CDR3 reads CARDPLLGDTTDKLIF. Written as DNA, the CDR3 is TGTGCCCGTGACCCCTTACTGGGGGATACAACCGATAAACTCATCTTT. The rearrangement joins TRDV2 to TRDJ1; the match to TRDD3 covers 12 bases. The germline gives CDR1 GEAIGNYY, CDR2 EKD. This CDR3 has 16 amino acids.

The V gene is TRDV2, the J gene TRDJ1, with 10 bases that match TRDD3. This CDR3 has 19 residues. The ends lost 0 bases at V and 2 bases at J; junction bases unmatched: 14. Germline assignment: CDR1 GEAIGNYY and CDR2 EKD. CDR3 sequence reads: CACDTVPVLGDPPTDKLIF. CDR3 DNA sequence: TGTGCCTGTGACACCGTGCCCGTACTGGGGGATCCACCGACCGATAAACTCATCTTT.

This chain connects TRDV2 to TRDJ1, with 10 bases fitting TRDD3. The V gene's germline CDR1 is GEAIGNYY and CDR2 EKD. The length of the CDR3 is 19 residues. J gave up 0 bases and V 3 bases, and 15 bases lay outside the gene matches. CDR3 nucleotide sequence: TGTGCCTGTGACGCTGTACTGGGGGATCTGATTCCGTACACCGATAAACTCATCTTT. It specifies CACDAVLGDLIPYTDKLIF.

In this sample, this clone turned up a few times. The amino acid sequence in TCRdb belongs to a much larger clone and departs from this DNA's translation at residue 8, likely a sequencing read error; the sequence shown is translated from the DNA. The chain joins TRDV2 to TRDJ1; D might be TRDD3 (6 bases). This CDR3 has 16 residues. Germline lookup yields CDR1 GEAIGNYY and CDR2 EKD. The V and J ends lost 3 bases and 2 bases respectively, with 18 bases between them. The CDR3 DNA reads TGTGCCTGTGACTTACTGGGAGGTAGGGGGACCGATAAACTCATCTTT. It codes for CACDLLGGRGTDKLIF.

As concerns this clone: Only one base separates this from a far larger clonotype, so it likely reflects a read error. This same CDR3 is encoded by further DNA sequences in the sample. The DNA of the CDR3 is TGTGCCTGCGACACCGTACTGGGGGATACGCACTACTCCTGGGACACCCGACAGATGTTTTTC. It yields the protein CACDTVLGDTHYSWDTRQMFF. V and J are TRDV2 and TRDJ3, with 13 bases that match TRDD3. The length of the CDR3 is 21 residues. The germline V gene encodes CDR1 GEAIGNYY and CDR2 EKD.

This clone was seen a few times. Just one base apart from a much larger clone, this may be a read error. Other DNA sequences in this sample translate to the same CDR3. The genes are TRDV2 and TRDJ1; D is unclear. In germline, CDR1 is GEAIGNYY, CDR2 EKD. There are 16 residues in the CDR3. Trimming stripped 3 bases from V and 2 bases from J, with 18 bases between. The CDR3 sequence: CACDPAGGLKTDKLIF. DNA of the CDR3: TGTGCCTGTGACCCGGCTGGAGGATTGAAAACCGATAAACTCATCTTT.

As regards this clone: A far larger clone is off by one base, so a read error is likely. The sample has other DNA sequences that encode this CDR3 too. The V and J genes are TRDV2 and TRDJ1, with 8 bases matching TRDD3. Unmatched junction bases numbered 17, after V lost 3 bases and J lost 0 bases. CDR1 is GEAIGNYY and CDR2 is EKD in the germline V gene. The CDR3 is 19 amino acids. The chain's CDR3 is CACDGVLGSTGGYTDKLIF. As DNA, the CDR3 is TGTGCCTGTGACGGTGTGCTCGGCTCCACTGGGGGGTACACCGATAAACTCATCTTT.

This clone has a handful of counts. TCRdb assigns this DNA the protein of a much larger clone, which departs from its translation at residue 4; this likely reflects a read error, and the protein shown comes from translating the DNA. As DNA, the CDR3 is TGTGCCTGTGGCACCGTGGGATCCCCAGGGACCGATAAACTCATCTTT. Amino acid sequence: CACGTVGSPGTDKLIF. V usage is TRDV2 and J usage is TRDJ1, with D possibly TRDD3 on 5 matching bases. The germline CDR1 and CDR2 sequences are GEAIGNYY and EKD. The CDR3 runs 16 residues.

By share, this clone ranks as medium-sized (0.01 to 0.1%). This may come from a read error, since a much larger clone is one base off. V is TRDV2 and J is TRDJ1; 13 bases fit TRDD3. Unmatched junction bases numbered 15, after V lost 3 bases and J lost 3 bases. CDR3 size: 19 residues. Per the germline V gene, CDR1 is GEAIGNYY and CDR2 is EKD. CDR3 coding DNA: TGTGCCTGTGACGCCGTGCCCGTACTGGGGGATACGGAGGCCGATAAACTCATCTTT. It translates to CACDAVPVLGDTEADKLIF.

As for this clone: The likely explanation is a read error, given a far larger clone one base away. The same CDR3 arises from other DNA sequences in this sample as well. The chain has TRDV2 and TRDJ2, with 10 bases matching TRDD3. Germline V lookup: CDR1 GEAIGNYY, CDR2 EKD. CDR3 length equals 17 residues. DNA for the CDR3: TGTGCCTGTGACCAAGTACTGGGGGATGGGGGGACAGCGCAACTCTTCTTT. Translated, it gives CACDQVLGDGGTAQLFF.

Concerning this clone: The protein that TCRdb holds for this DNA derives from a much larger clone and differs from the translated DNA at residue 4, which likely indicates a read error; the protein shown here is translated from the DNA. The V call is TRDV2, the J call TRDJ3; D is undetermined. CDR3 length equals 17 residues. Germline assignment: CDR1 GEAIGNYY and CDR2 EKD. The CDR3 here is CACATVLDSWDTRQMFF. The CDR3 nucleotides read TGTGCCTGTGCCACCGTTCTTGACTCCTGGGACACCCGACAGATGTTTTTC.